Sequencing of this T cell receptor beta chain was carried out in a study of blood T cell repertoires in COVID-19. Study as a whole: From T cells, B-cell-depleted T cells, or PBMCs came the material, which was cDNA or gDNA.

The germline V gene has CDR1 SEHNR and CDR2 FQNEAQ (reference sequence). Trimming shortened V by 3 bases and J by 6 bases, and 6 bases separated the two germline ends. The CDR3 covers 12 residues. Produced via immunoSEQ multiplex PCR; TCRdb's table is partial and in-frame only. The table lists around 310,000 clones, around 90% of them singletons, with about 1% in the top ten. The gene calls are TRBV7-9 and TRBJ1-5; D is uncertain. Sequences were obtained from peripheral blood. This TCR derives from a woman in her forties with COVID-19, enrolled during active disease. The CDR3 is CASSLDSQPQHF. The DNA for the CDR3 is TGTGCCAGCAGCTTGGACTCTCAGCCCCAGCATTTT. Using reference TRBV7-9 and TRBJ1-5 for the parts outside the CDR3, the full variable domain is DTGVSQNPRHKITKRGQNVTFRCDPISEHNRLYWYRQTLGQGPEFLTYFQNEAQLEKSRLLSDRFSAERPKGSFSTLEIQRTEQGDSAMYLCASSLDSQPQHFGDGTRLSIL.